This is a list of T cell receptor beta chains from one sample in a study of response to subunit inactivated influenza vaccine. TCRdb re-derived calls from the RT-PCR reads in MiXCR, one entry per CDR3 protein. The sample records 600,000 to 850,000 distinct CDR3 sequences, less than 15% being singletons. The source material was PBMCs from blood, sampled around 14 days before vaccination. The receptors shown here come from a man aged 45-65 years who received an inactivated influenza vaccine. CDR3s include the opening cysteine and the closing phenylalanine or tryptophan. Rows may omit the clone size; those that give it use once, few, many or a size class.

clone_size,v_call,j_call,cdr3_aa
-,TRBV4-2,TRBJ2-7,CASSEELAGGWEQYF
few,TRBV29-1,TRBJ2-7,CSVAGVSYEQYF
few,TRBV6-6,TRBJ2-7,CASRFGEPYEQYF
-,TRBV18,TRBJ2-7,CASSPPGLFNYEQYF
few,TRBV29-1,TRBJ2-2,CSALLGGGTGELFF
many,TRBV29-1,TRBJ1-2,CSVSSFYGYTF
-,TRBV5-6,TRBJ2-4,CASSSQGDENIQYF
-,TRBV5-1,TRBJ1-2,CASSIQGTSGYTF
few,TRBV29-1,TRBJ2-1,CSVVSGTGYNEQFF
-,TRBV9,TRBJ2-1,CASTSQGEQFF
few,TRBV11-1,TRBJ2-3,CASSFVRTTGGLAGGADTQYF
-,TRBV2,TRBJ2-3,CASSEIFGQGPDTQYF
few,TRBV2,TRBJ1-6,CASSDLITNSPLHF
-,TRBV5-1,TRBJ2-1,CANSESGQNTDEQFF
-,TRBV7-2,TRBJ2-7,CASSLGQALSYEQYF
many,TRBV5-1,TRBJ1-1,CASSKQGSLTEAFF
-,TRBV6-4,TRBJ2-1,CASSDTGGSYNEQFF
many,TRBV7-2,TRBJ2-1,CASSPDRASYNEQFF
-,TRBV2,TRBJ2-3,CASSDLGGLGTDTQYF
-,TRBV9,TRBJ2-5,CASSPRDRGSPYQETQYF
few,TRBV7-9,TRBJ2-7,CASSLELYEQYF
many,TRBV5-1,TRBJ2-3,CASSLTSGKTDTQYF
once,TRBV4-2,TRBJ2-2,CASSHYGRSSGELFF
-,TRBV29-1,TRBJ2-2,CSAGQGARSLSGELFF
-,TRBV28,TRBJ2-1,CASSPTGTLAGDRNEQFF
-,TRBV5-8,TRBJ2-3,CASNRGSGYTDTQYF
few,TRBV20-1,TRBJ2-7,CSGQGLAVSYEQYF
few,TRBV15,TRBJ1-2,CATSSGGYQDRSYYGYTF
-,TRBV11-2,TRBJ2-1,CASSSDRAAYNEQFF
many,TRBV5-1,TRBJ1-2,CASSHQSGNTNYGYTF
few,TRBV29-1,TRBJ2-7,CSVADRYEQYF
-,TRBV15,TRBJ2-7,CATSRDGMGEQYF
-,TRBV12-3/TRBV12-4,TRBJ2-7,CASSLGGGGRQEQYF
few,TRBV25-1,TRBJ1-6,CASRTGDSPLHF
-,TRBV10-3,TRBJ1-5,CAIPEILGPQHF
-,TRBV6-1,TRBJ1-2,CASSAAANYGYTF
few,TRBV6-1,TRBJ1-5,CASSEDDYSNQPQHF
-,TRBV7-9,TRBJ2-7,CATGGTSGDPTLEQYF
many,TRBV5-1,TRBJ2-7,CASRSGGYNEQYF
-,TRBV6-2/TRBV6-3,TRBJ2-2,CASSYSGRANTGELFF
few,TRBV6-4,TRBJ1-1,CASSDPRMQRLNTEAFF
many,TRBV5-1,TRBJ2-7,CASSYGQSEQYF
-,TRBV20-1,TRBJ2-7,CSAIFRTRAYEQYF
-,TRBV20-1,TRBJ2-3,CSARDYLHIDTQYF
-,TRBV29-1,TRBJ2-2,CSVRVNSNTGELFF
few,TRBV12-3/TRBV12-4,TRBJ1-4,CASSPTTNEKLFF
many,TRBV7-9,TRBJ2-7,CASSLADGYEQYF
-,TRBV20-1,TRBJ2-2,CSAPKGYGELFF
-,TRBV5-6,TRBJ1-5,CASSFYYSSGTPSNQPQHF
-,TRBV9,TRBJ2-3,CASSVAGGPTDTQYF
many,TRBV6-2/TRBV6-3,TRBJ2-1,CASSLFASGINEQFF
few,TRBV7-9,TRBJ2-5,CASSLSSGTQGETQYF
-,TRBV5-1,TRBJ2-1,CASSSIEWQGEQFF